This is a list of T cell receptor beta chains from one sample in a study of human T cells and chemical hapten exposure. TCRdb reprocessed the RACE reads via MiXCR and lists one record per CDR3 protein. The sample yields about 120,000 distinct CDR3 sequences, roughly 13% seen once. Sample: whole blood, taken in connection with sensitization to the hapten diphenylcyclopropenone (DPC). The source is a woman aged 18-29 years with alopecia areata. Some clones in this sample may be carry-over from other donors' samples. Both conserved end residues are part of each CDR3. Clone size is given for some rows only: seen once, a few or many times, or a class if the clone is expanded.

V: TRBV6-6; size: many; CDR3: CASSYDHSSTDTQYF
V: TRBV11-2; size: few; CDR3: CASSLGARGNTIYF
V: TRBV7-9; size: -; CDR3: CASSFRADTQYF
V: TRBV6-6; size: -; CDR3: CASRRQGDYGYTF
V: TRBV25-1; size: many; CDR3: CASNPSTSITDTQYF
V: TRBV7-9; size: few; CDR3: CASRADRGIETQYF
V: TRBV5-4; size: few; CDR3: CASSPQGNTGELFF
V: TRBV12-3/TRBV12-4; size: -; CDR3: CASSFERDYEQYF
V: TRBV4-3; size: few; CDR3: CASTPRSPGAEKLFF
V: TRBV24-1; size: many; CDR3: CATSVRGLGEQFF
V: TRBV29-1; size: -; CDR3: CSVEVGQETQYF
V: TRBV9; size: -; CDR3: CASSPRQDNSPLHF
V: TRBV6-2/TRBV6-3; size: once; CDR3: CASSYPTQGVYGYTF
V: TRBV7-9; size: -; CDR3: CASSLRGQHRSYNEQFF
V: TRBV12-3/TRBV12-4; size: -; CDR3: CASSRGAGQGRETQYF
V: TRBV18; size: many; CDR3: CASSPGPYEAFF
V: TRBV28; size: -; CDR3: CASSSPGGFEAFF
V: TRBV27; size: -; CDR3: CASGLTARPTDTQYF
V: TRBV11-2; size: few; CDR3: CASSLLETGHGYTF
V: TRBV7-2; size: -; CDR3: CASSLFLGGNGYTF
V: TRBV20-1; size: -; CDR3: CSARIVDRGDSYEQYF
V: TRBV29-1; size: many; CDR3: CSVAEWTAEETQYF
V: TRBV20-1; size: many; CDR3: CSASLAGGTDTQYF
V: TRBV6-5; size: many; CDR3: CASSYSRTGRGDRETQYF
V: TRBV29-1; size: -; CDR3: CSVPDGAYGYTF
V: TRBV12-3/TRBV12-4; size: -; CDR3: CASKASTVANTGELFF
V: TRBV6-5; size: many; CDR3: CASSTPGRLTEAFF
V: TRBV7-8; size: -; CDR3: CASSPPYYSSGDYEQYF
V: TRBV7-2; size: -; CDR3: CASSLARLAVPNEQFF
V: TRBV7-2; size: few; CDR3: CASSSGRGYGNEQFF
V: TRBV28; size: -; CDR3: CASSLGARYEQYF
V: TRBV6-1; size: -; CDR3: CGTGSSYNEQFF
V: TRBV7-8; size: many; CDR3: CASSYSTGASYEQYF
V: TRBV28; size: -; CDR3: CASSGGQGVYNSPLHF
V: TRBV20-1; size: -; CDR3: CSAIPGLAGAFTDTQYF
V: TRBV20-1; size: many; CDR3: CSARDPQGGFWNSPLHF